In its sample, the clone carrying this T cell receptor (beta chain) was seen many times. The CDR3 consists of 15 residues. The V and J ends lost 5 bases and 6 bases, in that order; junction bases with no gene match: 8. From germline, CDR1 is SGHTA and CDR2 FQGNSA. This sample is part of a study of T cells after yellow fever vaccination. Overall study findings and caveats: Subsequent booster samples again held most clones from primary vaccination (under 98% CD4, 85% to 90% CD8).

TCRdb redid the calling of the 5' RACE reads with MiXCR, one entry per CDR3 protein. The table shows 46,000 or so distinct CDR3 sequences, with 5.5% to 7.5% occurring only once. This receptor was obtained from a man aged 30-40 years who received the YFV17D yellow fever vaccine. The sequencing here drew on PBMCs, either bulk or a sorted T-cell subset (CD4+, CD8+, memory, or dextramer-sorted; not recorded which), taken 45 days after the yellow fever booster vaccination. This rearrangement joins TRBV7-2 to TRBJ2-1, with 9 nucleotides matching TRBD2. CDR3 region: CASSRGLASLNEQFF. The CDR3 nucleotides read TGTGCCAGCAGCCGGGGACTAGCATCCCTCAATGAGCAGTTCTTC. Complete variable domain (other parts from reference TRBV7-2 and TRBJ2-1): GAGVSQSPSNKVTEKGKDVELRCDPISGHTALYWYRQSLGQGLEFLIYFQGNSAPDKSGLPSDRFSAERTGGSVSTLTIQRTQQEDSAVYLCASSRGLASLNEQFFGPGTRLTVL.